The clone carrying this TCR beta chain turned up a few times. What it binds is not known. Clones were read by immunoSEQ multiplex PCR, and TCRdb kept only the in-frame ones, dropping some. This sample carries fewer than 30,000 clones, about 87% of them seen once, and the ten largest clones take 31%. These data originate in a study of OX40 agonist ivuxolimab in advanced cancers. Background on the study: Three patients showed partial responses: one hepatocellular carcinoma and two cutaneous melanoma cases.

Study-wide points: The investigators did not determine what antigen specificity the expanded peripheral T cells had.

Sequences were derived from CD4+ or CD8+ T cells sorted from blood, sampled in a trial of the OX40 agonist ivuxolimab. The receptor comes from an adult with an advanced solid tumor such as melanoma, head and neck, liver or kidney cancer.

The CDR3 protein is CASSPGGVRDSPLHF. The CDR3 nucleotides read TGTGCCAGCAGCCCAGGGGGCGTCCGGGATTCACCCCTCCACTTT. The chain uses TRBV7-9 and TRBJ1-6; 8 bases are a match to TRBD1. The J segment lost 8 bases and the V segment lost 5 bases, leaving 8 bases of the junction unmatched. The CDR3 contains 15 residues. Germline loops: CDR1 SEHNR, CDR2 FQNEAQ (reference sequence). The full variable domain, its missing parts supplied by reference TRBV7-9 and TRBJ1-6, is DTGVSQNPRHKITKRGQNVTFRCDPISEHNRLYWYRQTLGQGPEFLTYFQNEAQLEKSRLLSDRFSAERPKGSFSTLEIQRTEQGDSAMYLCASSPGGVRDSPLHFGNGTRLTVT.